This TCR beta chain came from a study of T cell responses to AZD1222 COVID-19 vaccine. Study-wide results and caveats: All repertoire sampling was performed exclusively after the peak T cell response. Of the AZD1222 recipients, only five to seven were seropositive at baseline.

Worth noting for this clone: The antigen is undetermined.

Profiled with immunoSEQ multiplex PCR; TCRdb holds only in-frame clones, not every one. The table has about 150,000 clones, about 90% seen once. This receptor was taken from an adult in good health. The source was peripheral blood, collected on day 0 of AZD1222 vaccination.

CDR3 residues: CSVEGLLNTGELFF. The DNA for the CDR3 is TGCAGCGTTGAAGGACTATTGAACACCGGGGAGCTGTTTTTT. This chain joins TRBV29-1 and TRBJ2-2; D is possibly TRBD2 (5 bases). The V end was cut by 1 base, the J end by 1 base, with 7 bases between. CDR3 length equals 14 residues. CDR1 is SQVTM, CDR2 ANQGSEA, per germline.